Sequencing of this T cell receptor beta chain was carried out in a study of T cell responses to AZD1222 COVID-19 vaccine. Study-wide findings and caveats: There were vaccine-associated CD4 TCRs across spike, dominant at 160-218 and 743-854. Reportedly, nearly half of unique spike TCRs recognized epitopes outside B.1.351/B.1.1.7 mutations. Increased Spike-specific TCR breadth and depth were observed after two AZD1222 doses. White British people made up most donors, females outnumbered males, and clonal diversity was possibly underestimated.

The V gene's germline CDR1 is SGDLS and CDR2 YYNGEE. The CDR3 spans 13 residues. Comments on this clone: Its specificity is not known. Compared with germline, one end of the junction differs, possibly owing to a read error.

TCRdb's copy holds only in-frame clones and misses some; the assay was immunoSEQ multiplex PCR. The data contain approximately 150,000 clones, under 95% of them seen just once; the ten biggest clones take up around 1.5%. The source was peripheral blood, collected on day 0 of AZD1222 vaccination. The receptor's source is an adult in good health. This chain joins TRBV9 and TRBJ1-1; D possibly corresponds to TRBD1 (5 bases). This CDR3 is CASSPGLNTEAFF. In DNA, the CDR3 is TGTGCCAGCAGCCCGGGACTGAATACTGAAGCTTTCTTT.